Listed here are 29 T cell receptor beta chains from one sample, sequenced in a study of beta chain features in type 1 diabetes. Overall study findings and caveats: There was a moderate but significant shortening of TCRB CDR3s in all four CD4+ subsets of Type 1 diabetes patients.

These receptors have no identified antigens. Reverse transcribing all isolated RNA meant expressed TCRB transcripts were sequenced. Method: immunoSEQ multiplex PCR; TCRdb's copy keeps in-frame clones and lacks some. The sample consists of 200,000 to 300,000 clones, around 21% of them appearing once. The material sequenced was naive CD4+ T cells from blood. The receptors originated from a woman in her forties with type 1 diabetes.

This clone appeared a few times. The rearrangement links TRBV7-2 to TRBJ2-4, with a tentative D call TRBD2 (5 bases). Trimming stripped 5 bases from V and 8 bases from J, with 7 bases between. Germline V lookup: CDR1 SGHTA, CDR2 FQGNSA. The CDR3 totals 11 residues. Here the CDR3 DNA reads TGTGCCAGCAGCCCCGGGGACATTCAGTACTTC. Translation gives CASSPGDIQYF.

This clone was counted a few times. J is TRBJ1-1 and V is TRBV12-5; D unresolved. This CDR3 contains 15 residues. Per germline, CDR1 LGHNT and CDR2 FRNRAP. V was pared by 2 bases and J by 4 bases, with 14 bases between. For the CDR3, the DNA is TGTGCTAGTGGTTTGACCAACAAAGGAGGCACTGAAGCTTTCTTT. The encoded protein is CASGLTNKGGTEAFF.

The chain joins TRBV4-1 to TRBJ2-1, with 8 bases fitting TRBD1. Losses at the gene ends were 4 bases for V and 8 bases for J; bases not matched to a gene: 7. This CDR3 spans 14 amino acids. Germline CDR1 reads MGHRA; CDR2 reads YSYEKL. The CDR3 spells CASSRDRSIDEQFF. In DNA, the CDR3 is TGCGCCAGCAGCCGGGACAGGTCAATCGATGAGCAGTTCTTC.

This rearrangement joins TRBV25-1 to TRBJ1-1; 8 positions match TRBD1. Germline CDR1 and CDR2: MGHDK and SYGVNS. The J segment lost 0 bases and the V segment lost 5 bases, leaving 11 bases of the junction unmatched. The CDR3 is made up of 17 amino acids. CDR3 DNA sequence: TGTGCCAGCAGTCCCGGGACAGGAGATTTCATGAACACTGAAGCTTTCTTT. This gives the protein CASSPGTGDFMNTEAFF. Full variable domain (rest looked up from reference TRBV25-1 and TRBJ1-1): EADIYQTPRYLVIGTGKKITLECSQTMGHDKMYWYQQDPGMELHLIHYSYGVNSTEKGDLSSESTVSRIRTEHFPLTLESARPSHTSQYLCASSPGTGDFMNTEAFFGQGTRLTVV.

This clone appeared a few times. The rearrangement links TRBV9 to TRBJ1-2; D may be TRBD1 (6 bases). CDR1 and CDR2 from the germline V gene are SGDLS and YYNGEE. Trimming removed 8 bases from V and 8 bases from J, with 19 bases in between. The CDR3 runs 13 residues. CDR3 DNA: TGTGCCAGTACCGGACAGTTGTTTGAAGGCTACACCTTC. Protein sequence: CASTGQLFEGYTF.

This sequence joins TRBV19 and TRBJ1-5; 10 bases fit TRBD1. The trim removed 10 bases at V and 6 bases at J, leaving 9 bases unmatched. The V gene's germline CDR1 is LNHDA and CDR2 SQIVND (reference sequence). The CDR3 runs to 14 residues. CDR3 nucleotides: TGTGCCACACAACGGGACAGGGGTTTTCAGCCCCAGCATTTT. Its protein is CATQRDRGFQPQHF.

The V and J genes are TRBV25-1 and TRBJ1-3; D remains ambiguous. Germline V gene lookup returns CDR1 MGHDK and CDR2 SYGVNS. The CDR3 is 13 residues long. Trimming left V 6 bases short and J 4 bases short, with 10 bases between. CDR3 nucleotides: TGTGCCAGCAGGAGGGATCTCGGAAACACCATATATTTT. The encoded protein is CASRRDLGNTIYF.

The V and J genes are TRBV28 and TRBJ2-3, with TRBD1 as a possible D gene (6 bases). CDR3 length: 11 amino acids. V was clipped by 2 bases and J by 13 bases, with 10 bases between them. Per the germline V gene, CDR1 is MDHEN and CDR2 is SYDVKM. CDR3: CASSLGQKEYF. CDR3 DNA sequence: TGTGCCAGCAGTTTAGGACAGAAGGAGTATTTT.

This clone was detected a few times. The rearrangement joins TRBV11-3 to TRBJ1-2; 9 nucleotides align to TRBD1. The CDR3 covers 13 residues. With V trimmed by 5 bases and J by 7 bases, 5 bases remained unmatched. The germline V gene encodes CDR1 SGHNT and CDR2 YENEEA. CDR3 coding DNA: TGTGCCAGCAGCCTGACAGGGGGTGGTGGCTACACCTTC. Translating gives CASSLTGGGGYTF.

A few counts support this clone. The CDR3 bases are TGTGCCTGGAGTGGGCTTACTGGAAACACCATATATTTT. As protein: CAWSGLTGNTIYF. The genes are TRBV30 and TRBJ1-3; D gene uncertain. Germline CDR1 is GTSNPN and CDR2 is SVGIG (reference sequence). V was clipped by 1 base and J by 2 bases, with 6 bases between them. The CDR3 has 13 residues.

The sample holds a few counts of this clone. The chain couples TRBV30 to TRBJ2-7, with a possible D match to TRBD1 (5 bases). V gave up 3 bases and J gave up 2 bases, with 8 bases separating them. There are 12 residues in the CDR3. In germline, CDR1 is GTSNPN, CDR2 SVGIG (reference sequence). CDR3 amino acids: CAWSPGTYEQYF. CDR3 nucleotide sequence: TGTGCCTGGAGCCCAGGGACCTACGAGCAGTACTTC.

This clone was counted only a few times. Here the CDR3 DNA reads TGTGCCAGCGGAGGAACCCGGGACTACAATGAGCAGTTCTTC. It translates to CASGGTRDYNEQFF. The rearrangement joins TRBV5-6 to TRBJ2-1; possible D gene TRBD2, 5 bases. The V end was cut by 7 bases, the J end by 3 bases, with 14 bases between. Germline V gives CDR1 SGHDT, CDR2 YYEEEE. The CDR3 has 14 amino acids.

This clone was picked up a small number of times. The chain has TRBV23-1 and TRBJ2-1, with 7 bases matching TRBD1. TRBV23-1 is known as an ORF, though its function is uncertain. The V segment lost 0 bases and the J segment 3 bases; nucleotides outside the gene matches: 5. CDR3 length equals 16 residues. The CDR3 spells CASSQSTRQGYNEQFF. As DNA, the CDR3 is TGCGCCAGCAGTCAATCGACCCGACAGGGCTACAATGAGCAGTTCTTC.

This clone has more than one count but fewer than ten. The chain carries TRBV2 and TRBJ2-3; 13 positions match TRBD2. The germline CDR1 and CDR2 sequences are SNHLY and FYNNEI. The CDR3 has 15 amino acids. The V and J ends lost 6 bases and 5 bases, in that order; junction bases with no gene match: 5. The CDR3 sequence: CASRGLAGVGDTQYF. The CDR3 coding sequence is TGTGCCAGCAGAGGACTAGCGGGAGTGGGAGATACGCAGTATTTT.

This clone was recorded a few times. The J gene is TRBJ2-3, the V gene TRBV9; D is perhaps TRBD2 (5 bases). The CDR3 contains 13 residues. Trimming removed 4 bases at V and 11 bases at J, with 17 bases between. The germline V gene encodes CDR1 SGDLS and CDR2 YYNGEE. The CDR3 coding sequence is TGTGCCAGCAGCCCGGTGGGGAGCGGAAAGCAGTATTTT. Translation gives CASSPVGSGKQYF.

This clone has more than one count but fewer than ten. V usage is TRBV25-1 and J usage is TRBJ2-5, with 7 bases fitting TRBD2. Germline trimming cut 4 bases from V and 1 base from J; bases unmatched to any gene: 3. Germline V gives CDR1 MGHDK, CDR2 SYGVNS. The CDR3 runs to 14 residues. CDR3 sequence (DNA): TGTGCCAGCAGTGTCAGGGAGGGCCAAGAGACCCAGTACTTC. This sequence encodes CASSVREGQETQYF.

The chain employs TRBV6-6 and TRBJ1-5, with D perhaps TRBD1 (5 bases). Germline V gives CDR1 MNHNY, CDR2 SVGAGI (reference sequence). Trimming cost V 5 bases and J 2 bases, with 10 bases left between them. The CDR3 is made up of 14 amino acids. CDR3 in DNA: TGTGCCAGCAGTCGTTCGGGGGGCAATCAGCCCCAGCATTTT. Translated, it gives CASSRSGGNQPQHF.

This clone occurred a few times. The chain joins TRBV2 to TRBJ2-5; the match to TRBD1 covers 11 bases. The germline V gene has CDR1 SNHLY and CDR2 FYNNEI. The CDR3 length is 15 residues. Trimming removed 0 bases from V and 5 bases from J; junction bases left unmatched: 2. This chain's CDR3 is CASSEAGTGGETQYF. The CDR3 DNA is TGTGCCAGCAGTGAAGCGGGGACAGGGGGGGAGACCCAGTACTTC.

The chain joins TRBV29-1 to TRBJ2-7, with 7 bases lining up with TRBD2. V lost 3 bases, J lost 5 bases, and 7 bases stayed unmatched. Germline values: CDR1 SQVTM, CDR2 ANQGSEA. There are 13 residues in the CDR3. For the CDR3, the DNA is TGCAGCGTTGAGGAAGCGGGGCGCCACGAGCAGTACTTC. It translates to CSVEEAGRHEQYF.

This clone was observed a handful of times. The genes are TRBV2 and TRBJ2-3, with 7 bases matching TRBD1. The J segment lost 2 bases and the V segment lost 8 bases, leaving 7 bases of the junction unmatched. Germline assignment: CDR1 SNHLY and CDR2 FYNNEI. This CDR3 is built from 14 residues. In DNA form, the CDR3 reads TGTGCCAGCCTCCCGGGACAGCCCACAGATACGCAGTATTTT. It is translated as CASLPGQPTDTQYF. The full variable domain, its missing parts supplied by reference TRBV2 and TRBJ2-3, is EPEVTQTPSHQVTQMGQEVILRCVPISNHLYFYWYRQILGQKVEFLVSFYNNEISEKSEIFDDQFSVERPDGSNFTLKIRSTKLEDSAMYFCASLPGQPTDTQYFGPGTRLTVL.

CDR3 protein: CASGGSNQPQHF. The DNA of the CDR3 is TGTGCCTCAGGGGGGAGCAATCAGCCCCAGCATTTT. The chain uses TRBV30 and TRBJ1-5; 7 bases are shared with TRBD1. This CDR3 spans 12 amino acids. Germline V CDR1 and CDR2: GTSNPN, SVGIG (reference sequence). V dropped 7 bases and J dropped 1; count of bases not matched to a gene: 1.

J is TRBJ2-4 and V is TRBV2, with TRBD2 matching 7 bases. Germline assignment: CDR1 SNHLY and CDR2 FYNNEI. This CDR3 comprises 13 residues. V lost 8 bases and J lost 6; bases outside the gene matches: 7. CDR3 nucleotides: TGTGCCAGCCGAGAAAGGGAGGGAAACATTCAGTACTTC. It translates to CASREREGNIQYF.

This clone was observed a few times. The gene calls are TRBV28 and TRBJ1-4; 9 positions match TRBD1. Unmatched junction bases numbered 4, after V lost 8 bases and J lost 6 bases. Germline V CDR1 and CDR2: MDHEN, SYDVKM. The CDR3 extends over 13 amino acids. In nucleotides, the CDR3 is TGTGCCAGCTGGACAGGGGTCGATGAAAAACTGTTTTTT. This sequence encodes CASWTGVDEKLFF.

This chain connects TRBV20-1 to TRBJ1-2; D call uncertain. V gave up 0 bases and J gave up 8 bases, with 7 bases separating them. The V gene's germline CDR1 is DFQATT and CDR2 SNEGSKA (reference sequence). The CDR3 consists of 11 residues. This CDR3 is CSARDQWGYTF. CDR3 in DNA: TGCAGTGCTAGAGATCAGTGGGGCTACACCTTC.

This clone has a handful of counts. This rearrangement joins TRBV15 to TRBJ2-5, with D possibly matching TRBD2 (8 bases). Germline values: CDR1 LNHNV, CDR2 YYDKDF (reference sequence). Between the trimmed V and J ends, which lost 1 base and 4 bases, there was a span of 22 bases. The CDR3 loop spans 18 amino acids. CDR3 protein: CATSRVHGAREGAETQYF. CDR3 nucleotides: TGTGCCACCAGCAGAGTTCATGGAGCCCGGGAGGGGGCAGAGACCCAGTACTTC.

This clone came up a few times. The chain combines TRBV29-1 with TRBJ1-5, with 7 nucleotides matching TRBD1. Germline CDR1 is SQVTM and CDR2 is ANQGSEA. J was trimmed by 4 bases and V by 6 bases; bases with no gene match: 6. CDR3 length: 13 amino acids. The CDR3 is CSVGQDPNQPQHF. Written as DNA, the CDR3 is TGCAGCGTAGGACAGGACCCTAATCAGCCCCAGCATTTT.

The CDR3: CASSSRTSGTADTQYF. CDR3 sequence (DNA): TGTGCCAGCAGCTCCCGGACTAGCGGGACGGCAGATACGCAGTATTTT. V gene TRBV5-4 combines with J gene TRBJ2-3, with TRBD2 matching 12 bases. In germline, CDR1 is SGHNT, CDR2 YYREEE (reference sequence). The CDR3 is 16 residues long. The trim removed 3 bases at V and 4 bases at J, leaving 6 bases unmatched.

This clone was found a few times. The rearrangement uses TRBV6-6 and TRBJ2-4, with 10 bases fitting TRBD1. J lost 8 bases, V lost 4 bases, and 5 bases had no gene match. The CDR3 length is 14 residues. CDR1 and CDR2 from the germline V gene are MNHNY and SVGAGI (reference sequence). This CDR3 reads CASSFGTGADIQYF. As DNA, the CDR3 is TGTGCCAGCAGTTTCGGGACAGGGGCGGACATTCAGTACTTC.

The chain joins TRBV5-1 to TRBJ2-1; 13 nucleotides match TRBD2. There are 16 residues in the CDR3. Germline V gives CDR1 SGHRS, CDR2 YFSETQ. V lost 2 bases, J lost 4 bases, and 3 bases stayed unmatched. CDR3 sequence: CASSFGTSGIYNEQFF. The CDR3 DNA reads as TGCGCCAGCAGCTTCGGGACTAGCGGGATTTACAATGAGCAGTTCTTC.